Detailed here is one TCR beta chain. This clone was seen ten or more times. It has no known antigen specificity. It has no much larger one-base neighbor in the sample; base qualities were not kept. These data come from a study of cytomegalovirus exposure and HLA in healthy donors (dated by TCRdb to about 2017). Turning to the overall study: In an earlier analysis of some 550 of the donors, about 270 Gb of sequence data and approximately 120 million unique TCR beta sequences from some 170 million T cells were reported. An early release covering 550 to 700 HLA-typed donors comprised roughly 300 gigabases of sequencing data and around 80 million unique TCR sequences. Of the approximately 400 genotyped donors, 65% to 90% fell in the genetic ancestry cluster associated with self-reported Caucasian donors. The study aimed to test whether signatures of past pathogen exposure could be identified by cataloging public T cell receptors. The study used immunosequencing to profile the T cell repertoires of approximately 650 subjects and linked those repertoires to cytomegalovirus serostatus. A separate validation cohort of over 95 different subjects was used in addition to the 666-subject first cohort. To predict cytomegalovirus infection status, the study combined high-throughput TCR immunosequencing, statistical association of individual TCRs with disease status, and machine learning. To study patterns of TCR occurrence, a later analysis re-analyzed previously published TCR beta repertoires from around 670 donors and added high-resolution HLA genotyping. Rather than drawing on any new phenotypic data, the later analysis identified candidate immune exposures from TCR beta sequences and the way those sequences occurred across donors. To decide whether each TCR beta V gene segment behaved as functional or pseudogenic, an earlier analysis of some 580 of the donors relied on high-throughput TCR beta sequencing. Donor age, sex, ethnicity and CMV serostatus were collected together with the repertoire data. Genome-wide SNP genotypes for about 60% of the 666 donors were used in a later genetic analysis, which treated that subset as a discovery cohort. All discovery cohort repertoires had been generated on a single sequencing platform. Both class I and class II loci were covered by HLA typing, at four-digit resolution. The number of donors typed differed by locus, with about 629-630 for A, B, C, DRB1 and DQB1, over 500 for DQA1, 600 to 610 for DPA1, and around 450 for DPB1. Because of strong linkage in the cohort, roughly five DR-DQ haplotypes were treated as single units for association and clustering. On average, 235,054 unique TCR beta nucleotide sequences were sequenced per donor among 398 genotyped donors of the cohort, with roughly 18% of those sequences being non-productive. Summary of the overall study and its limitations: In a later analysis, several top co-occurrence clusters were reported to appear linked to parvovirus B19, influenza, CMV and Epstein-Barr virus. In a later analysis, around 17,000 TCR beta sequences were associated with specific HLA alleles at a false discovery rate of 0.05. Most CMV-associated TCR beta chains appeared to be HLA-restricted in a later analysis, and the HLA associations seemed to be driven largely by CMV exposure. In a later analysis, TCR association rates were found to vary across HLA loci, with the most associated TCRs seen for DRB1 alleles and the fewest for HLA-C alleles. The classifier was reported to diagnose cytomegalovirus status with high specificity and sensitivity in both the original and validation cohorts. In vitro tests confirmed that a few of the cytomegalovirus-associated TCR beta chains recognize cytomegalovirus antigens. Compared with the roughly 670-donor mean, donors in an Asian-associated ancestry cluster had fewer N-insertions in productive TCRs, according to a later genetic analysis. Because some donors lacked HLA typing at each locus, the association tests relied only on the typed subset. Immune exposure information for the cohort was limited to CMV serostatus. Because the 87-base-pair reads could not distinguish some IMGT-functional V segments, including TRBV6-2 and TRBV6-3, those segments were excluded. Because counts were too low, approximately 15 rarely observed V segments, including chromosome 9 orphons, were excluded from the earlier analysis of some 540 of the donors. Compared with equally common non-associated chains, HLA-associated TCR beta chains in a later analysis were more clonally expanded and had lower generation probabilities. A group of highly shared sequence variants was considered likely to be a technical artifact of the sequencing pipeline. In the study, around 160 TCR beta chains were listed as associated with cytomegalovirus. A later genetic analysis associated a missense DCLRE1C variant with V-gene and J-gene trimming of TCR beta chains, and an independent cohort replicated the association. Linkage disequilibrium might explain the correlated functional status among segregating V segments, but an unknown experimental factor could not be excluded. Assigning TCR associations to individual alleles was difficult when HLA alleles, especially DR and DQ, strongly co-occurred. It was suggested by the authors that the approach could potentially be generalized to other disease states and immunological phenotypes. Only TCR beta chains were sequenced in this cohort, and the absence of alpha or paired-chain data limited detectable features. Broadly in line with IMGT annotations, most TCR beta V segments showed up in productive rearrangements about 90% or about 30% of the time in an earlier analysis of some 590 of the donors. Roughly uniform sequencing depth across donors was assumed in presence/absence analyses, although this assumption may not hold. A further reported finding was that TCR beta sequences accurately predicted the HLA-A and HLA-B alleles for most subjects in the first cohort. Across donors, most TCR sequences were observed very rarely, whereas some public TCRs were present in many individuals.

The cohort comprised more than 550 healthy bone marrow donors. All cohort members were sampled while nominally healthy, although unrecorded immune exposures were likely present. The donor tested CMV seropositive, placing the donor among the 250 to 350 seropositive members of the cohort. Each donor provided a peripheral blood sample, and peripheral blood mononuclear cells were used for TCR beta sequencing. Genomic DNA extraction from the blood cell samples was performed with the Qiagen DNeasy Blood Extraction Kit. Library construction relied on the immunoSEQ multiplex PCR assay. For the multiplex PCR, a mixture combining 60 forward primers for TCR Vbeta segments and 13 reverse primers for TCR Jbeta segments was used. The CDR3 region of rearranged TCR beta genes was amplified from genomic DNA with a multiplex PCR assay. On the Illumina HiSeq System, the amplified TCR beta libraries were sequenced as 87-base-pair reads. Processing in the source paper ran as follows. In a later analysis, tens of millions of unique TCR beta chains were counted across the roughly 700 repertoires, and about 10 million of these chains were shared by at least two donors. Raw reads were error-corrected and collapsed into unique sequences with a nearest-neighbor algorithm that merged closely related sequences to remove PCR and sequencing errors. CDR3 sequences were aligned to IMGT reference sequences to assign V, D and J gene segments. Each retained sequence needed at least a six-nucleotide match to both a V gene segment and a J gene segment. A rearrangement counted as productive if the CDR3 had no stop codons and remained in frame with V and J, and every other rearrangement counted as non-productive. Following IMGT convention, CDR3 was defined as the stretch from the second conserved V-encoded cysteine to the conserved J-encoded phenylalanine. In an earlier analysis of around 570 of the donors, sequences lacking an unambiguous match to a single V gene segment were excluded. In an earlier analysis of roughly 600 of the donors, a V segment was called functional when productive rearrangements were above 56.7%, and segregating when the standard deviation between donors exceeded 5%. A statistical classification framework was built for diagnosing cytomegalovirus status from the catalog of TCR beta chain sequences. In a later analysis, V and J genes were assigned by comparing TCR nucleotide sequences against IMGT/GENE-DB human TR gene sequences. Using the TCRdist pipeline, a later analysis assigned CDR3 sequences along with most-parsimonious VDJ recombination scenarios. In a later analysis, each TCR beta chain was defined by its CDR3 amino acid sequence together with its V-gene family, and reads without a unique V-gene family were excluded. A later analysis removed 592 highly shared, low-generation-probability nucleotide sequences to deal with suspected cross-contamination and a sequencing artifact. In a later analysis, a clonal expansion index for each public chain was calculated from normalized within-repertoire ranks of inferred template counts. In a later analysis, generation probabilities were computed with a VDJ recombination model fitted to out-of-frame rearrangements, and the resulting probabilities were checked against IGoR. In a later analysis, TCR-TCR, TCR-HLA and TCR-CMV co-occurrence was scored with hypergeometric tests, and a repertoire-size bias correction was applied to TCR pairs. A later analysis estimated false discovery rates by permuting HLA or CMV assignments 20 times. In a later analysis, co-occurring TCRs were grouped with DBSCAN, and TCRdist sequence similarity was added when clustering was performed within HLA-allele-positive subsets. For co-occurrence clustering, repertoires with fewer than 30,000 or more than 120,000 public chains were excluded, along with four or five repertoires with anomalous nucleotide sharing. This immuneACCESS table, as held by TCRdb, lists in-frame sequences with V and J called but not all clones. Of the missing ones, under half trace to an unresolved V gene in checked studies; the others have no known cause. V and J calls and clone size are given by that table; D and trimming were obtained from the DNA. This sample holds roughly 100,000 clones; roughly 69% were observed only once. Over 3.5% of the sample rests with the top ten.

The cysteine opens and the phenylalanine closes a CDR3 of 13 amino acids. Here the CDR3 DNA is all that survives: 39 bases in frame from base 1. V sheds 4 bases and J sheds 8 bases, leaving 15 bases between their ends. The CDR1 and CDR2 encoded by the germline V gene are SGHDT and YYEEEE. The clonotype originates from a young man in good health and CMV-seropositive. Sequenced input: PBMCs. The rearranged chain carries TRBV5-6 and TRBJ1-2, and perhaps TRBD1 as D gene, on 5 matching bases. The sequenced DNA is TGTGCCAGCAGCGCCGGGACTGCCGTCGGCTACACCTTC. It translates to CASSAGTAVGYTF.